This TCR beta chain comes out of a study of CD8 T cells in ankylosing spondylitis. General observations from the study: Within ankylosing spondylitis blood, a TCR beta motif made up of seven to nine highly homologous variants appeared to be characteristic. Researchers reportedly found disease-linked clones significantly enriched in matched ankylosing spondylitis synovial fluid.

This clonotype was detected ten times or more. Its specificity is not known. This CDR3 region has 14 residues. V was pared by 1 base and J by 1 base, with 7 bases between. The germline gives CDR1 SGHTA, CDR2 FQGNSA. A quantitative 5'-RACE method, one with molecular barcodes, was used to make TCR beta libraries. TCRdb re-analysed the 5' RACE reads in MiXCR, keeping a single row per CDR3 protein. The table has 50,000 to 65,000 distinct CDR3 sequences, 7.4% seen once; the top ten hold about 8.5%. The sample taken for sequencing was blood, either unsorted or a sorted T cell fraction (not recorded which). The chain has TRBV7-2 and TRBJ1-1; D is uncertain. This TCR was sampled from a female donor with ankylosing spondylitis or in good health (not recorded which). The DNA of the CDR3 is TGTGCCAGCAGCTTAGTTCACACGAACACTGAAGCTTTCTTT. The encoded protein is CASSLVHTNTEAFF.